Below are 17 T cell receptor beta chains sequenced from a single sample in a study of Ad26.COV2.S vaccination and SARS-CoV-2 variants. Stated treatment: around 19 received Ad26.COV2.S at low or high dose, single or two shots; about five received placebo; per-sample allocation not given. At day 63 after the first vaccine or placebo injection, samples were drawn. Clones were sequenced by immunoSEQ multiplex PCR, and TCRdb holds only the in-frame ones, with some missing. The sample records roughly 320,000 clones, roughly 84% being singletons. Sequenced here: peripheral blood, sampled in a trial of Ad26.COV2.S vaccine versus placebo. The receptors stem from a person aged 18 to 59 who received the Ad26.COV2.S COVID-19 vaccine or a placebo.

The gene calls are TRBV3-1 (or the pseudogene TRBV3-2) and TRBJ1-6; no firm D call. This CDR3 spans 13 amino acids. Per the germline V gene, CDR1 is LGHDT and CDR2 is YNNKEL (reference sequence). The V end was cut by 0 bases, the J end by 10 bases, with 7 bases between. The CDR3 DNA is TGTGCCAGCAGCCAAGACCCACGATCACCCCTCCACTTT. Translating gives CASSQDPRSPLHF.

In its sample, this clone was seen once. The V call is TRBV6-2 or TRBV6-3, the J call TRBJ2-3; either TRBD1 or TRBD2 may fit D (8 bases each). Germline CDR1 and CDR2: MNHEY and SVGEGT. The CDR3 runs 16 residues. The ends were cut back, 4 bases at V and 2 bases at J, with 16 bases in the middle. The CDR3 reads CASSWTGRGATDTQYF. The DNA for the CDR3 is TGTGCCAGCAGTTGGACAGGGCGGGGGGCCACAGATACGCAGTATTTT.

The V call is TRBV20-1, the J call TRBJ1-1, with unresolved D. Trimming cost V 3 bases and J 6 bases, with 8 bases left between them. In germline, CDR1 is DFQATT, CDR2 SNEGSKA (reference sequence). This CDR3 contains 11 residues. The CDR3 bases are TGCAGTGCTAGTAGTTGGTCTGAAGCTTTCTTT. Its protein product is CSASSWSEAFF.

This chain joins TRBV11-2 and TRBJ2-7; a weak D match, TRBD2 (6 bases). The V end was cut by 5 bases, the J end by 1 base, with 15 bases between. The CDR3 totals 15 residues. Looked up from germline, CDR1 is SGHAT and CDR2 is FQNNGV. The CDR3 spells CASSLTGDSSYEQYF. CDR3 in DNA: TGTGCCAGCAGCCTCACCGGGGACTCTTCCTACGAGCAGTACTTC. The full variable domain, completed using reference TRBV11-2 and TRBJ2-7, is EAGVAQSPRYKIIEKRQSVAFWCNPISGHATLYWYQQILGQGPKLLIQFQNNGVVDDSQLPKDRFSAERLKGVDSTLKIQPAKLEDSAVYLCASSLTGDSSYEQYFGPGTRLTVT.

CDR3 bases: TGTGCCAGCAGTTACTCGGGAGGGGACGCTCAGCCCCAGCATTTT. Its protein product is CASSYSGGDAQPQHF. The rearrangement joins TRBV6-5 to TRBJ1-5; a possible D gene is TRBD1 (5 bases). Trimming removed 0 bases from V and 6 bases from J, with 12 bases in between. The CDR3 length is 15 residues. Per germline, CDR1 MNHEY and CDR2 SVGAGI.

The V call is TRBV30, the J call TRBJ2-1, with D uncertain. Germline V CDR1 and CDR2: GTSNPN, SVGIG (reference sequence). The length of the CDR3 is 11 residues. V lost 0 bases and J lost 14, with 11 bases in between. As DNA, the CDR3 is TGTGCCTGGAGTGTACGAGAGACCAAGTTCTTC. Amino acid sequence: CAWSVRETKFF.

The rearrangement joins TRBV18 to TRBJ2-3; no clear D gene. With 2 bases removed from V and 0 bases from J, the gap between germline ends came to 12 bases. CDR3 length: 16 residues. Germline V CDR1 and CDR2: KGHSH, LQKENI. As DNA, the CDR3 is TGTGCCAGCTCACCATTCCCGTCTTCTAGCACAGATACGCAGTATTTT. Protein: CASSPFPSSSTDTQYF.

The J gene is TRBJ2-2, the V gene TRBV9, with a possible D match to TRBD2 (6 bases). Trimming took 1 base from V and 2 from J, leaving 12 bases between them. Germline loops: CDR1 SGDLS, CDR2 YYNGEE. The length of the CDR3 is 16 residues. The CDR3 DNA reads TGTGCCAGCAGCGTAAGGGCGGGGCTTAACACCGGGGAGCTGTTTTTT. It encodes CASSVRAGLNTGELFF.

CDR3 coding DNA: TGCGCCAGCAGCTTGGGGGGGACTCAGACCTACGAGCAGTACTTC. Protein sequence: CASSLGGTQTYEQYF. The V call is TRBV5-1, the J call TRBJ2-7, with D perhaps TRBD2 (6 bases). CDR1 and CDR2 from the germline V gene are SGHRS and YFSETQ. The CDR3 is 15 amino acids. V was pared by 0 bases and J by 2 bases, with 12 bases between. The entire variable domain, with the rest obtained from reference TRBV5-1 and TRBJ2-7, is as follows: KAGVTQTPRYLIKTRGQQVTLSCSPISGHRSVSWYQQTPGQGLQFLFEYFSETQRNKGNFPGRFSGRQFSNSRSEMNVSTLELGDSALYLCASSLGGTQTYEQYFGPGTRLTVT.

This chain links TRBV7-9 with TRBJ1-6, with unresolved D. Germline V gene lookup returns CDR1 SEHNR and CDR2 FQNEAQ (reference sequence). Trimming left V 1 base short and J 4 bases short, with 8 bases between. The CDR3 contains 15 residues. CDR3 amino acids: CASSLVADYNSPLHF. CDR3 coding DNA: TGTGCCAGCAGCTTAGTAGCCGATTATAATTCACCCCTCCACTTT.

CDR3 sequence: CASSLLAGGSDLTKNIQYF. The CDR3 DNA follows: TGTGCCAGCAGCCTCCTAGCGGGGGGGAGTGATCTAACCAAAAACATTCAGTACTTC. The genes are TRBV11-2 and TRBJ2-4, with 12 bases fitting TRBD2. Germline V CDR1 and CDR2: SGHAT, FQNNGV. CDR3 length equals 19 residues. Trimming took 5 bases from V and 2 from J; bases not matched to a gene: 13.

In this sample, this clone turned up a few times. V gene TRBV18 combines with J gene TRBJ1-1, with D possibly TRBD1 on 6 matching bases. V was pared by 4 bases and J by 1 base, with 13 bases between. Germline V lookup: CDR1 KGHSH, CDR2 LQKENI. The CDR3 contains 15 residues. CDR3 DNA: TGTGCCAGCTCACTTAGGACAGCAACGAACACTGAAGCTTTCTTT. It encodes CASSLRTATNTEAFF. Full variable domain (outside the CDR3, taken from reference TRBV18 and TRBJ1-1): NAGVMQNPRHLVRRRGQEARLRCSPMKGHSHVYWYRQLPEEGLKFMVYLQKENIIDESGMPKERFSAEFPKEGPSILRIQQVVRGDSAAYFCASSLRTATNTEAFFGQGTRLTVV.

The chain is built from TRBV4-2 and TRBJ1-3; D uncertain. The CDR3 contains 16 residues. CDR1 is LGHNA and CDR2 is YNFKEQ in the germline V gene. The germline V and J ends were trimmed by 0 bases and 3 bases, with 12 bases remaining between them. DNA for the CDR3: TGTGCCAGCAGCCAAGATGGGCCGAGAATTGGAAACACCATATATTTT. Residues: CASSQDGPRIGNTIYF.

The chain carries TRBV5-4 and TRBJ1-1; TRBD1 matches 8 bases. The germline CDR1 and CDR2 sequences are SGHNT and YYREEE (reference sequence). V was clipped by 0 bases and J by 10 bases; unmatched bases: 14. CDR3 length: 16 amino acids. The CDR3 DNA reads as TGTGCCAGCAGCTTGGCACCGGGACAGGCTGGAGGGGGAGCTTTCTTT. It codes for CASSLAPGQAGGGAFF. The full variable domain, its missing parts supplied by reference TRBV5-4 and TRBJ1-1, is ETGVTQSPTHLIKTRGQQVTLRCSSQSGHNTVSWYQQALGQGPQFIFQYYREEENGRGNFPPRFSGLQFPNYSSELNVNALELDDSALYLCASSLAPGQAGGGAFFGQGTRLTVV.

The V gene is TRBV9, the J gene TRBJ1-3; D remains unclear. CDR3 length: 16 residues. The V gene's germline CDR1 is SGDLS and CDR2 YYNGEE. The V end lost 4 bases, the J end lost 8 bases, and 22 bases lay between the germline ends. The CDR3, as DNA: TGTGCCAGCAGCTCCCAGATGGGGAGAAAGGTGGACACCATATATTTT. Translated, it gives CASSSQMGRKVDTIYF.

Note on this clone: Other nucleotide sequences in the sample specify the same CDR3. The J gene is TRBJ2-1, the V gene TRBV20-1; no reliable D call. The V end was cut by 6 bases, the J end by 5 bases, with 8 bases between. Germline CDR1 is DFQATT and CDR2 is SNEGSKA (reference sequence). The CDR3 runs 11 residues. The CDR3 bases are TGCAGTGCCTCAAGAAACAATGAGCAGTTCTTC. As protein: CSASRNNEQFF.

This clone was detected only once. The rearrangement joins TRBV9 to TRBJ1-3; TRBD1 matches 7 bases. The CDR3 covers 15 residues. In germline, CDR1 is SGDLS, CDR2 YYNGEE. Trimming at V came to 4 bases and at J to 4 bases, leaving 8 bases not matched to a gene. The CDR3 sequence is CASSREGGAGNTIYF. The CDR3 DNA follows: TGTGCCAGCAGCCGGGAAGGGGGCGCGGGAAACACCATATATTTT.